The 4 T cell receptor beta chains below all came from one sample that was sequenced in a study of siplizumab effects on memory and regulatory T cells. Profiling relied on immunoSEQ multiplex PCR, and the TCRdb table lists in-frame clones only, not all of them. This table holds over 85,000 clones, 80% to 95% found once. The sequencing input was CD8+ T cells sorted from blood. The receptor source for this set is a human donor in good health.

This clone came up once. The rearrangement links TRBV4-2 to TRBJ1-5; D is undetermined. The CDR3 has 15 amino acids. Trimming cost V 0 bases and J 6 bases, with 12 bases left between them. Germline V lookup: CDR1 LGHNA, CDR2 YNFKEQ. CDR3 region: CASSQDRAEGQPQHF. DNA of the CDR3: TGTGCCAGCAGCCAAGATCGGGCCGAGGGTCAGCCCCAGCATTTT.

V is TRBV6-5 and J is TRBJ1-4; TRBD1 is a possible D gene (5 bases). CDR1 and CDR2 from the germline V gene are MNHEY and SVGAGI. The CDR3 runs 15 residues. The germline V and J ends were trimmed by 0 bases and 7 bases, with 12 bases remaining between them. The CDR3 DNA is TGTGCCAGCAGTTACTCGTGGGGGTTAGGTGAAAAACTGTTTTTT. As protein: CASSYSWGLGEKLFF.

The V gene is TRBV7-9, the J gene TRBJ1-1; D not certain. V gave up 5 bases and J gave up 8 bases, with 15 bases separating them. Germline V gene sequence: CDR1 SEHNR, CDR2 FQNEAQ (reference sequence). This CDR3 region has 13 residues. The CDR3 coding sequence is TGTGCCAGCAGCCCCCATTCAGGCGGGGAAGCTTTCTTT. Protein: CASSPHSGGEAFF.

This chain links TRBV9 with TRBJ2-1; 10 bases match TRBD1. This CDR3 spans 15 amino acids. After removal of 3 bases from V and 7 bases from J, the junction contained 7 bases not matched to a gene. Germline-derived CDR1 and CDR2 are SGDLS and YYNGEE. CDR3 sequence: CASSASGTGVNEQFF. CDR3 coding DNA: TGTGCCAGCAGCGCCTCCGGGACAGGGGTTAATGAGCAGTTCTTC.